Presented here are 12 T cell receptor beta chains from one specimen sequenced in a study of blood T cells in healthy people across ages. With a J-beta primer mix and a sample-barcoded 5' primer, a second PCR ran about 6 to 11 cycles. One entry per CDR3 protein results from TCRdb running MiXCR on the 5' RACE reads. The data contain 650,000 to 700,000 distinct CDR3 sequences, roughly half of them seen just once; the ten biggest clones take up around an eighth. The sequenced material came from blood. These receptor sequences come from a woman of 80 years or more in good health.

This clonotype was recorded many times. The chain is built from TRBV5-1 and TRBJ2-3; 8 nucleotides match TRBD2. V lost 1 base to trimming and J lost 4 bases; unmatched junction nucleotides: 8. Germline V gene sequence: CDR1 SGHRS, CDR2 YFSETQ. The CDR3 contains 16 residues. The CDR3 nucleotides are TGCGCCAGCAGCTTGTATACGGGAGGGCCAGCAGATACGCAGTATTTT. It yields the protein CASSLYTGGPADTQYF. The full variable domain, completed using reference TRBV5-1 and TRBJ2-3, is KAGVTQTPRYLIKTRGQQVTLSCSPISGHRSVSWYQQTPGQGLQFLFEYFSETQRNKGNFPGRFSGRQFSNSRSEMNVSTLELGDSALYLCASSLYTGGPADTQYFGPGTRLTVL.

This clonotype was counted a few times. This chain uses TRBV28 with TRBJ1-5; unclear D gene. This CDR3 is built from 13 residues. Trimming removed 6 bases at V and 0 bases at J, with 6 bases between. From germline, CDR1 is MDHEN and CDR2 SYDVKM. The CDR3 bases are TGTGCCAGCAGATTTCTTAGCAATCAGCCCCAGCATTTT. Protein product: CASRFLSNQPQHF.

There are many counts of this clonotype. The V gene is TRBV7-3, the J gene TRBJ2-1; maybe TRBD1 (5 bases). The CDR3 runs to 16 residues. Trimming removed 3 bases from V and 2 bases from J, with 14 bases in between. Germline CDR1 and CDR2: SGHTA and FQGTGA. The CDR3 protein is CASSFMSGLAYNEQFF. The CDR3 nucleotides are TGTGCCAGCAGCTTCATGTCAGGGCTTGCCTACAATGAGCAGTTCTTC.

The CDR3 DNA sequence: TGCAGTGCTAGTGATGGCAGAATGGGCTACACCTTC. Amino acids: CSASDGRMGYTF. This sequence joins TRBV20-1 and TRBJ1-2; unclear D gene. CDR3 length: 12 amino acids. Trimming took 3 bases from V and 8 from J, leaving 13 bases between them. Germline loops: CDR1 DFQATT, CDR2 SNEGSKA (reference sequence).

As concerns this clonotype: Mismatch with germline at one junction end may stem from a read error. The chain joins TRBV28 to TRBJ2-1, with TRBD1 identical over 7 bases. The germline V gene has CDR1 MDHEN and CDR2 SYDVKM. CDR3 size: 13 residues. The CDR3 coding sequence is TGTGCCAGCACGGGGACAGTCTCCTACGAGCGGTTCTTC. This translates into CASTGTVSYERFF. Using reference TRBV28 and TRBJ2-1 for the parts outside the CDR3, the full variable domain is DVKVTQSSRYLVKRTGEKVFLECVQDMDHENMFWYRQDPGLGLRLIYFSYDVKMKEKGDIPEGYSVSREKKERFSLILESASTNQTSMYLCASTGTVSYERFFGPGTRLTVL.

This chain connects TRBV20-1 to TRBJ1-2; a weak D match, TRBD1 (5 bases). Trimming pared 5 bases from V and 2 bases from J, leaving 15 bases between. Looked up from germline, CDR1 is DFQATT and CDR2 is SNEGSKA (reference sequence). The CDR3 totals 14 residues. The CDR3 DNA sequence: TGCAGTGCTTGGGAAAAGGGGAGAAACTATGGCTACACCTTC. This encodes CSAWEKGRNYGYTF.

This chain uses TRBV29-1 with TRBJ2-5; 10 bases map to TRBD2. Germline V gene sequence: CDR1 SQVTM, CDR2 ANQGSEA. The junction had 13 bases not matched to a gene; V was cut back by 4 bases and J by 5 bases. The CDR3 length is 16 residues. The CDR3 nucleotides are TGCAGCGTTGTGTTCCTAGCGGGGGTACAAGGGGAGACCCAGTACTTC. As protein: CSVVFLAGVQGETQYF.

This rearrangement joins TRBV5-1 to TRBJ2-1; D may be TRBD2 (7 bases). Germline values: CDR1 SGHRS, CDR2 YFSETQ. The ends were cut back, 0 bases at V and 4 bases at J, with 20 bases in the middle. This CDR3 has 18 amino acids. In DNA form, the CDR3 reads TGCGCCAGCAGCTTGGCCCGGGGGGCCGGTAGAATATACAATGAGCAGTTCTTC. It codes for CASSLARGAGRIYNEQFF. The entire variable domain, with the rest obtained from reference TRBV5-1 and TRBJ2-1, is as follows: KAGVTQTPRYLIKTRGQQVTLSCSPISGHRSVSWYQQTPGQGLQFLFEYFSETQRNKGNFPGRFSGRQFSNSRSEMNVSTLELGDSALYLCASSLARGAGRIYNEQFFGPGTRLTVL.

This clonotype was observed a few times. A read error is possible here, since a much larger clone lies one base away. The J gene is TRBJ2-7, the V gene TRBV12-3 or TRBV12-4, with D possibly TRBD1 on 6 matching bases. The CDR3 is 15 amino acids. Trimming pared 3 bases from V and 7 bases from J, leaving 19 bases between. The CDR3 sequence: CASSFYQGTYNEQYF. The CDR3 DNA reads TGTGCCAGCAGTTTTTATCAGGGGACCTACAATGAGCAGTACTTC.

This chain connects TRBV3-1 to TRBJ2-1, with TRBD2 matching 8 bases. CDR1 is LGHDT and CDR2 is YNNKEL in the germline V gene (reference sequence). CDR3 length: 14 residues. The V segment lost 2 bases and the J segment 8 bases; nucleotides outside the gene matches: 5. The CDR3 nucleotides are TGTGCCAGCAGCCAATGGCGGGAGGTCCATGAGCAGTTCTTC. Translated: CASSQWREVHEQFF.

Notes on this clonotype: Since a much larger clone is just one base distant, this may be a read error. The CDR3 spells CAGSLSRGELFF. CDR3 nucleotide sequence: TGTGCCGGCAGTTTATCGAGGGGGGAGCTGTTTTTT. This chain connects TRBV27 to TRBJ2-2; D is ambiguous. CDR1 MNHEY and CDR2 SMNVEV come from the germline V gene (reference sequence). The CDR3 sequence is 12 residues long.

This clonotype was counted ten times or more. This chain joins TRBV7-2 and TRBJ2-1, with D uncertain. This CDR3 region has 13 residues. The germline gives CDR1 SGHTA, CDR2 FQGNSA. Trimming took off 7 bases at V and 9 bases at J, with 16 bases between the two ends. The DNA for the CDR3 is TGTGCCAGCACCACGCAAGGGCCGGCTGAGCAGTTCTTC. Its translation: CASTTQGPAEQFF.